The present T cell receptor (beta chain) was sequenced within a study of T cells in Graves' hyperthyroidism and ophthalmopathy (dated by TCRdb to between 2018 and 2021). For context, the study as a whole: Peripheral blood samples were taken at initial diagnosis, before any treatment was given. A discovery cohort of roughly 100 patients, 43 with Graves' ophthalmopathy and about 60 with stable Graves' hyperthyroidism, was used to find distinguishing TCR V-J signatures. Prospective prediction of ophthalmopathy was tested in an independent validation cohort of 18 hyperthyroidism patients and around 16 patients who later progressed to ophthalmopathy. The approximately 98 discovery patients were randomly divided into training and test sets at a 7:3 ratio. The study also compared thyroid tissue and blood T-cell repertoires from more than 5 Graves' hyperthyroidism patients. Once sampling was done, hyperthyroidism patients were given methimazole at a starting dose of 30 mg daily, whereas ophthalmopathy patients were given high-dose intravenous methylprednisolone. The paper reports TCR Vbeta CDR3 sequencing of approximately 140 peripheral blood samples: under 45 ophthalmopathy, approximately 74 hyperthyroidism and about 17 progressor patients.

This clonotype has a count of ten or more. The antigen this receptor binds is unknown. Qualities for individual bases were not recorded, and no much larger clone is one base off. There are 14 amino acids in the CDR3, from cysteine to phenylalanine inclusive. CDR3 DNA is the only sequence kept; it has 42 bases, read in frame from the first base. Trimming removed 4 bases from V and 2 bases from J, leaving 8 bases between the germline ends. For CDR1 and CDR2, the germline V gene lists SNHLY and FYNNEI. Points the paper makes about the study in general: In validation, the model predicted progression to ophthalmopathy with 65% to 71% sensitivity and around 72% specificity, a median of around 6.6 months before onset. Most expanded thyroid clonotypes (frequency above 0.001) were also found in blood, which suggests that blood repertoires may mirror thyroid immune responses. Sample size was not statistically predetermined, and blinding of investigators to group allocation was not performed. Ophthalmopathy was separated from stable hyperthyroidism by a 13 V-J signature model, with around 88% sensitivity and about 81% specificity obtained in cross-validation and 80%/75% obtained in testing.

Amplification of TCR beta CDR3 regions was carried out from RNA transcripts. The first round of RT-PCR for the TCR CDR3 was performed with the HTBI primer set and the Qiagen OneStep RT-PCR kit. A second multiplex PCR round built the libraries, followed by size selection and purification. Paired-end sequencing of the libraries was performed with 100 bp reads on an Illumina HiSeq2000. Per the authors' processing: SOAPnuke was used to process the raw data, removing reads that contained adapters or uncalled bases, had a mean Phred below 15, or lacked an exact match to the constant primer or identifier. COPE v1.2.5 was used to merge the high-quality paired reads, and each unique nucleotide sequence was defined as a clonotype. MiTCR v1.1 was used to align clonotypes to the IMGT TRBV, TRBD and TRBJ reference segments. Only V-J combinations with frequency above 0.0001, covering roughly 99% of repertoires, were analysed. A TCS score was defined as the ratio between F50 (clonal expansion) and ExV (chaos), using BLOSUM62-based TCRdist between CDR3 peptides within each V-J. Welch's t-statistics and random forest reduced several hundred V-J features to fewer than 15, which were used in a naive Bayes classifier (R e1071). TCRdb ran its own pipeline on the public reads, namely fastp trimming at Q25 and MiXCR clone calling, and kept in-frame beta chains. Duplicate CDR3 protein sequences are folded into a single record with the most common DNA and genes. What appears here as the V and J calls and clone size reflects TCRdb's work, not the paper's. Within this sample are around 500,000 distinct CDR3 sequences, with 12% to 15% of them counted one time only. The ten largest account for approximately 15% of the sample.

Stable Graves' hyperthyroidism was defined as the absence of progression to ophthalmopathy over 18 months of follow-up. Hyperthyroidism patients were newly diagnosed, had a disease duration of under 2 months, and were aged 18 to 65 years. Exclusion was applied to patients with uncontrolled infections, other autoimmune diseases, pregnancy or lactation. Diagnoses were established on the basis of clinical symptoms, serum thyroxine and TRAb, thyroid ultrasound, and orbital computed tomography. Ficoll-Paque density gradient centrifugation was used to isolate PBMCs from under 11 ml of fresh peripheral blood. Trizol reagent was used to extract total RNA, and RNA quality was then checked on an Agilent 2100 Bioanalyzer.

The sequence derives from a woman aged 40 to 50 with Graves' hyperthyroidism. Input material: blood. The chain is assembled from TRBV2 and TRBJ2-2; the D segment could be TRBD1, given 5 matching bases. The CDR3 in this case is CASSGGGNTGELFF. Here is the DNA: TGTGCCAGCAGTGGGGGCGGTAACACCGGGGAGCTGTTTTTT.